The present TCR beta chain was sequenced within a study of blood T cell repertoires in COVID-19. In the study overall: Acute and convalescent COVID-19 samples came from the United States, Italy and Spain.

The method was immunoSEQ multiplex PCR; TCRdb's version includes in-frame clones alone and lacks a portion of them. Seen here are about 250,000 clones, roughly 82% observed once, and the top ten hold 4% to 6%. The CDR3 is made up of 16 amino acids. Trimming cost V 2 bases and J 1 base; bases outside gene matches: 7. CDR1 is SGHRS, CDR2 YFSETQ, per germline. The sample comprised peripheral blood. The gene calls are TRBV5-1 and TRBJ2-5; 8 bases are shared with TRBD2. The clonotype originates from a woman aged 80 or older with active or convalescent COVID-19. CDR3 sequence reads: CASSFTRGGTQETQYF. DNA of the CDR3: TGCGCCAGCAGCTTTACTCGCGGGGGGACCCAAGAGACCCAGTACTTC.